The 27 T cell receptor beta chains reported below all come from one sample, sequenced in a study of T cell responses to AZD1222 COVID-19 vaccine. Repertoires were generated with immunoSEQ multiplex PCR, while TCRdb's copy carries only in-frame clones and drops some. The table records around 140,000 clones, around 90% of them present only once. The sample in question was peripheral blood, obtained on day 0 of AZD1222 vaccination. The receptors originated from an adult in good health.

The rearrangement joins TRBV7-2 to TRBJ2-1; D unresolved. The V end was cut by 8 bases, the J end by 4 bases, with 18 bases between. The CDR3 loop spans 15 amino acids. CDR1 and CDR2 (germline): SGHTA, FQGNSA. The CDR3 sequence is CASSRGLERYNEQFF. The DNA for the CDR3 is TGTGCCAGCTCTCGAGGCTTAGAGAGGTACAATGAGCAGTTCTTC.

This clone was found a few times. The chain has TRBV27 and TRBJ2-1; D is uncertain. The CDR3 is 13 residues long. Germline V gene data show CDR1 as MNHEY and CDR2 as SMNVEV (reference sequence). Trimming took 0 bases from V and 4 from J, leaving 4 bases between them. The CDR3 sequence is CASSLSEYNEQFF. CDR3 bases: TGTGCCAGCAGTTTATCTGAGTACAATGAGCAGTTCTTC.

The CDR3 sequence is CASNRDRDWDYEQYF. The CDR3 DNA follows: TGTGCCAGCAACCGGGACCGCGATTGGGATTACGAGCAGTACTTC. The J gene is TRBJ2-7, the V gene TRBV3-1 (or the pseudogene TRBV3-2); TRBD1 or TRBD2 may be the D gene (5 bases each). Per the germline V gene, CDR1 is LGHDT and CDR2 is YNNKEL (reference sequence). The CDR3 covers 15 residues. Trimming removed 7 bases at V and 4 bases at J, with 20 bases between.

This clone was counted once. CDR3 loop: CASSFFASINEQFF. In nucleotides, the CDR3 is TGTGCCAGCAGTTTCTTCGCCTCGATCAATGAGCAGTTCTTC. The chain has TRBV28 and TRBJ2-1; D is unclear. The germline V and J ends were trimmed by 3 bases and 6 bases, with 12 bases remaining between them. Germline V CDR1 and CDR2: MDHEN, SYDVKM. CDR3 length: 14 amino acids.

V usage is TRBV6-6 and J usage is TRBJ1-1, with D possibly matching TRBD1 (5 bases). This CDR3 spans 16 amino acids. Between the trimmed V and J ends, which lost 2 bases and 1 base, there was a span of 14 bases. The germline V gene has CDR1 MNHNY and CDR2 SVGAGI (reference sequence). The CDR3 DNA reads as TGTGCCAGCAGTTACCCGGGGGGACTGAGGAACACTGAAGCTTTCTTT. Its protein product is CASSYPGGLRNTEAFF.

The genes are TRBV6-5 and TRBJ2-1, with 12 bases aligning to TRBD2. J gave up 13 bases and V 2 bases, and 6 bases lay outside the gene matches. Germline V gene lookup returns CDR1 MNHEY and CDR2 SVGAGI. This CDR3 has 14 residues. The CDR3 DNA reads TGTGCCAGCAGTTACGGACTAGCGGGGAGGTTTCAGTTCTTC. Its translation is CASSYGLAGRFQFF.

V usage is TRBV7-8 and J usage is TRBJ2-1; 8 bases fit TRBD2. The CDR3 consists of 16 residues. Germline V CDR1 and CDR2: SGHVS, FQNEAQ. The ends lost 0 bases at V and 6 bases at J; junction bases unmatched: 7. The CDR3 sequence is CASSLADGRGANEQFF. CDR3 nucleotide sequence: TGTGCCAGCAGCTTAGCCGACGGGCGGGGGGCCAATGAGCAGTTCTTC.

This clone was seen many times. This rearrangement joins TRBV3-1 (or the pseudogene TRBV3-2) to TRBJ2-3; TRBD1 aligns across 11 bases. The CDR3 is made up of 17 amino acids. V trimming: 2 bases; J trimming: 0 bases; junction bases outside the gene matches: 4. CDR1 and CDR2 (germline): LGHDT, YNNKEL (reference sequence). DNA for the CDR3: TGTGCCAGCAGCCAACGGACAGGGGGCTTGAGCACAGATACGCAGTATTTT. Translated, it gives CASSQRTGGLSTDTQYF.

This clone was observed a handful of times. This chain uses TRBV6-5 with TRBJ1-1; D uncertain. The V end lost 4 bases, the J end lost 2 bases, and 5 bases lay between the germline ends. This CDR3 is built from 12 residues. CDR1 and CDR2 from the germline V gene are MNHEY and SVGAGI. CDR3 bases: TGTGCCAGCAGTTCTGGAAACACTGAAGCTTTCTTT. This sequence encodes CASSSGNTEAFF.

As DNA, the CDR3 is TGCGCCAGCAGCCAAGTTTGGGGCGCCTACGAGCAGTACTTC. Protein sequence: CASSQVWGAYEQYF. This rearrangement joins TRBV4-1 to TRBJ2-7; D possibly corresponds to TRBD1 (5 bases). Germline assignment: CDR1 MGHRA and CDR2 YSYEKL. Deletions cut 1 base from V and 2 bases from J, with 9 bases between. This CDR3 spans 14 amino acids.

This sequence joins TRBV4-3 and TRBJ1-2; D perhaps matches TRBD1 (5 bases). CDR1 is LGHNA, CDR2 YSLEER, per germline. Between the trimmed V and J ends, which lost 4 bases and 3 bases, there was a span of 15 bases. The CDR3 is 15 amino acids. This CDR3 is CASSLEWGTDYGYTF. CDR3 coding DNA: TGCGCCAGCAGCCTGGAATGGGGGACCGACTATGGCTACACCTTC.

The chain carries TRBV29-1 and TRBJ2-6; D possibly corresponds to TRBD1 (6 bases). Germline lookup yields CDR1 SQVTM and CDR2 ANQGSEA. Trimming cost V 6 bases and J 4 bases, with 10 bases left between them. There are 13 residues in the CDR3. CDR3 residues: CSVTGSGANVLTF. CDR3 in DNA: TGCAGCGTCACAGGGTCGGGGGCCAACGTCCTGACTTTC.

Here the CDR3 reads CASSAGQGNTGELFF. The CDR3 DNA follows: TGTGCCAGCAGCGCGGGACAGGGTAACACCGGGGAGCTGTTTTTT. V usage is TRBV9 and J usage is TRBJ2-2; 9 bases are shared with TRBD1. There are 15 residues in the CDR3. Germline trimming cut 3 bases from V and 2 bases from J; bases unmatched to any gene: 2. In germline, CDR1 is SGDLS, CDR2 YYNGEE.

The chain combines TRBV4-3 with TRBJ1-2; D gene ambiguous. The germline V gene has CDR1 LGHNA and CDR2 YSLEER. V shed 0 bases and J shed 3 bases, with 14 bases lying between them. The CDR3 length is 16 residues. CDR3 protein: CASSQEYGLDYYGYTF. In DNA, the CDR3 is TGCGCCAGCAGCCAAGAGTACGGGTTGGACTACTATGGCTACACCTTC.

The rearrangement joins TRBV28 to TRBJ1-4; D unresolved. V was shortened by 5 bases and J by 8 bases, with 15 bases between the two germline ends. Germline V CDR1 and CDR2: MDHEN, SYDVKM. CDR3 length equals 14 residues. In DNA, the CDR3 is TGTGCCAGCAGTCCTACCCCGATAGGGGAAAAACTGTTTTTT. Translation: CASSPTPIGEKLFF.

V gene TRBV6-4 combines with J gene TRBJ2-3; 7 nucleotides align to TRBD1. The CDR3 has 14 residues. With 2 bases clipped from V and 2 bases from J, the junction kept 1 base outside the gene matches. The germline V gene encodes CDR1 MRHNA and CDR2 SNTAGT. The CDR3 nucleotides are TGTGCCAGCAGTGACGGACAGGCCACAGATACGCAGTATTTT. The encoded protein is CASSDGQATDTQYF.

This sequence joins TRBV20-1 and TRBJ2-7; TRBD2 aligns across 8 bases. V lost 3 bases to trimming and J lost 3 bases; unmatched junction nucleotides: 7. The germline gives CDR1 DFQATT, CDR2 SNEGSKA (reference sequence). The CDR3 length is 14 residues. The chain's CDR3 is CSASASGGNYEQYF. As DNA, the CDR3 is TGCAGTGCTAGTGCCAGCGGGGGAAACTACGAGCAGTACTTC.

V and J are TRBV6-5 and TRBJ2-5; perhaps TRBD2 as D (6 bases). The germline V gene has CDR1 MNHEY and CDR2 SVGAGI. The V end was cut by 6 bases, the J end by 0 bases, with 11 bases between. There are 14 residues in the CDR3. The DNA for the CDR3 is TGTGCCAGCAGCGCGGGACTCCACCAAGAGACCCAGTACTTC. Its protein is CASSAGLHQETQYF.

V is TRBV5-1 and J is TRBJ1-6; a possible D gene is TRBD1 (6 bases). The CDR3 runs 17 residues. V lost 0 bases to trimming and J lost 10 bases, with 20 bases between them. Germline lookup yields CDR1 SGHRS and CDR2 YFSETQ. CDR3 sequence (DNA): TGCGCCAGCAGCTTGGCCTCGGGAGGGATTCAGGGGTCACCCCTCCACTTT. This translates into CASSLASGGIQGSPLHF.

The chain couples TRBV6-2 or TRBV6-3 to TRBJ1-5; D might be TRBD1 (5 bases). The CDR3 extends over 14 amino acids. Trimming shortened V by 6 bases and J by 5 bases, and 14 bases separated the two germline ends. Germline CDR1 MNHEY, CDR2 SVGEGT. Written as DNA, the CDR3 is TGTGCCAGCAGCCCACTCCAGGGATATCAGCCCCAGCATTTT. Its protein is CASSPLQGYQPQHF.

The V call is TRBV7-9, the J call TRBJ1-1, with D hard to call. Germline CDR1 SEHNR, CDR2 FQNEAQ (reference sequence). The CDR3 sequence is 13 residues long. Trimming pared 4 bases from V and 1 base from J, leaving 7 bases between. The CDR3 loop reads CASSSPRNTEAFF. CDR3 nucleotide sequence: TGTGCCAGCAGCTCTCCTCGGAACACTGAAGCTTTCTTT.

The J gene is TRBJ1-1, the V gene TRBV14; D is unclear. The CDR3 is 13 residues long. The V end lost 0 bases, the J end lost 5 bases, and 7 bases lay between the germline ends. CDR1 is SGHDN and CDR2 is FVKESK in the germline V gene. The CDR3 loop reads CASSQDWGTEAFF. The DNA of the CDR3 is TGTGCCAGCAGCCAAGATTGGGGTACTGAAGCTTTCTTT.

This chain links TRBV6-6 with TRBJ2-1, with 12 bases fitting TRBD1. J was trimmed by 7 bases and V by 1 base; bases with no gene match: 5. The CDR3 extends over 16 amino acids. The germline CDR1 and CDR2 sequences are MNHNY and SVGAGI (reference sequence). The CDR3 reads CASSYLGDRGRNEQFF. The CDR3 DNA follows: TGTGCCAGCAGTTACTTAGGGGACAGGGGGCGTAATGAGCAGTTCTTC.

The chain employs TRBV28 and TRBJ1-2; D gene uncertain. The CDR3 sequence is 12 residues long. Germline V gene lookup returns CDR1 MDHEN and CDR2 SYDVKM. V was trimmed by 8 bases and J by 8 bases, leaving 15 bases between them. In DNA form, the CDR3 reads TGTGCCAGCTCCCCCCCCATAAACGGCTACACCTTC. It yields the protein CASSPPINGYTF.

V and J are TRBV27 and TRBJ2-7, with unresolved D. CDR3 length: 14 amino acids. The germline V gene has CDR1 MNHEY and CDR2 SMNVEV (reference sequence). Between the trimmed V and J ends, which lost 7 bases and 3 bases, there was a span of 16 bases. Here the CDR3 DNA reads TGTGCCAGCAAGGGCTCCAGCAAGGTCTACGAGCAGTACTTC. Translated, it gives CASKGSSKVYEQYF.

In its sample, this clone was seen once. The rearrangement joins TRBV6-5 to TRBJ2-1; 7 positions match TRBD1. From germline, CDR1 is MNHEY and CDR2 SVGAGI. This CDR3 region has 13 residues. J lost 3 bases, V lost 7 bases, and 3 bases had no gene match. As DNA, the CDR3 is TGTGCCAGCATCCCAGGGGGCTACAATGAGCAGTTCTTC. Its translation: CASIPGGYNEQFF.

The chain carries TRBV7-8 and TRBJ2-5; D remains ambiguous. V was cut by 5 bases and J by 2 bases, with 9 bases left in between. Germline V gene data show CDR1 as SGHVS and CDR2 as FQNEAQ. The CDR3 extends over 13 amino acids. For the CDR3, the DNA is TGTGCCAGCAGCCTTCTAGAACAAGAGACCCAGTACTTC. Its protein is CASSLLEQETQYF. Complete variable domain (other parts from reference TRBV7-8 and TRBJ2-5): GAGVSQSPRYKVAKRGQDVALRCDPISGHVSLFWYQQALGQGPEFLTYFQNEAQLDKSGLPSDRFFAERPEGSVSTLKIQRTQQEDSAVYLCASSLLEQETQYFGPGTRLLVL.